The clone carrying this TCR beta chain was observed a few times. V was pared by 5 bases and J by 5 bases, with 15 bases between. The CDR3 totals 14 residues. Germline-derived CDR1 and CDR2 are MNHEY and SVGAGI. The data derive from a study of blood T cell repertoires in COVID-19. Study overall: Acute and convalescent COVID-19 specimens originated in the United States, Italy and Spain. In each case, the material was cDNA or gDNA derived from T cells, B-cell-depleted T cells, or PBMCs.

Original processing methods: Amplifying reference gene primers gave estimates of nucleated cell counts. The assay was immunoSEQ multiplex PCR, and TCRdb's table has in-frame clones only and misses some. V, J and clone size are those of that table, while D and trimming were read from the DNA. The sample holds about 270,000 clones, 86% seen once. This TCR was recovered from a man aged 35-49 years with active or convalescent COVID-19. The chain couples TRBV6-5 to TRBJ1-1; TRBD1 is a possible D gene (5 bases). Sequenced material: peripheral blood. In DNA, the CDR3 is TGTGCCAGCAGTAACCCCTCAGGGAGGACTGAAGCTTTCTTT. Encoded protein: CASSNPSGRTEAFF.